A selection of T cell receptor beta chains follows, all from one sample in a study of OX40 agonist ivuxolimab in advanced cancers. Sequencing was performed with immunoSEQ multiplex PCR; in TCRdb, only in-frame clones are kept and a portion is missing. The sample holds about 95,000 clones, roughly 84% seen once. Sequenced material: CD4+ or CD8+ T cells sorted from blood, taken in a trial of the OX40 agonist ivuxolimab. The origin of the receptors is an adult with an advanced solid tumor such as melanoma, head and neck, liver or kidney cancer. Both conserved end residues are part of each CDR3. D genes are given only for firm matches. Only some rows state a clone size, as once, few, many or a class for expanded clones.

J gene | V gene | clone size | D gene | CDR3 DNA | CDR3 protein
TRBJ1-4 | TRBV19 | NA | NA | TGTGCCAGTAGTATAGGGGAACACAATGAAAAACTGTTTTTT | CASSIGEHNEKLFF
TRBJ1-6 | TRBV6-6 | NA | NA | TGTGCCAGCAGTACCCGTCAGAGCTCCTATAATTCACCCCTCCACTTT | CASSTRQSSYNSPLHF
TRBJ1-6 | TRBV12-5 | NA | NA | TGTGCTAGTGGTCCCTCTTGGAGAGTCGGGTCACCCCTCCACTTT | CASGPSWRVGSPLHF
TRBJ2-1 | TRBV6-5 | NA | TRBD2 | TGTGCCAGCACTAGCGGGACTTACAATGAGCAGTTCTTC | CASTSGTYNEQFF
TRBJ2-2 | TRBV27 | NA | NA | TGTGCCAGCAGTTTTATCACCGGGGAGCTGTTTTTT | CASSFITGELFF
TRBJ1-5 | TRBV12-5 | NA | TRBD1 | TGTGCTAGTGGTACCGACTCCCGGGACAGGGGACAGCCCCAGCATTTT | CASGTDSRDRGQPQHF
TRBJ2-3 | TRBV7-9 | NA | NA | TGTGCCAGCAGCTCCAGCCTAATCGGGACGGGGGATACGCAGTATTTT | CASSSSLIGTGDTQYF
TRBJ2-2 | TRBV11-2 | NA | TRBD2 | TGTGCCAGCAGCTTTCCCTGGGAGGGAAAGGACACCGGGGAGCTGTTTTTT | CASSFPWEGKDTGELFF
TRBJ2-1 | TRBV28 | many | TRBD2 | TGTACTAGCGGGAGGCTTAATGAGCAGTTCTTC | CTSGRLNEQFF
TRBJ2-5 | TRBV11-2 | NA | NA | TGTGCCAGCAGCTTAACAAGTTTCGAGACCCAGTACTTC | CASSLTSFETQYF
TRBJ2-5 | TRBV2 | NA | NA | TGTGCCAGCAGTGAGAACGGCCCAAACCAAGAGACCCAGTACTTC | CASSENGPNQETQYF
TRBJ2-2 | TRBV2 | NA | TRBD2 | TGTGCCCGCGAAGCGGGAGGCCGTACCGGGGAGCTGTTTTTT | CAREAGGRTGELFF
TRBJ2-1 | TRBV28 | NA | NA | TGTGCCAGCAGTATGAGCCCACGTATTAGCTCCTACAATGAGCAGTTCTTC | CASSMSPRISSYNEQFF
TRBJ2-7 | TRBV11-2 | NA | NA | TGTGCCAGCAGCTTTAGAGGCATCTACGAGCAGTACTTC | CASSFRGIYEQYF
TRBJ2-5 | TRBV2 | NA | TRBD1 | TGTGCCAGCAGTCGGGACAGGGGAAGGGAGACCCAGTACTTC | CASSRDRGRETQYF
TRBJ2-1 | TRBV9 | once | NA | TGTGCCAGCAGCCGGGGACCTACCCTTTACTCCTACAATGAGCAGTTCTTC | CASSRGPTLYSYNEQFF
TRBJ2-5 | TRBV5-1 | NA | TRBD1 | TGCGCCAGCAGCTACGGACAGGGATTAGAGACCCAGTACTTC | CASSYGQGLETQYF
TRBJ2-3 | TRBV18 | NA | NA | TGTGCCAGCTCACGTGACCACAGGACAGATACGCAGTATTTT | CASSRDHRTDTQYF
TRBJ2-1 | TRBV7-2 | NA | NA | TGTGCCAGCAGCTTGCTAGTGGGTGGTGAGCAGTTCTTC | CASSLLVGGEQFF
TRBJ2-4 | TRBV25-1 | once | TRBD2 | TGTGCCAGCAGTACCGGGACTAGCGGGAGGGTCAAAAACATTCAGTACTTC | CASSTGTSGRVKNIQYF
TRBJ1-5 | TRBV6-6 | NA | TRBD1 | TGTGCCAGCAGTGGCGAGGGACAGGGGGGCAATCAGCCCCAGCATTTT | CASSGEGQGGNQPQHF
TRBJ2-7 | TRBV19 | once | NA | TGTGCCAGTAGTAATACAGGGTTCCCAACCTACGAGCAGTACTTC | CASSNTGFPTYEQYF
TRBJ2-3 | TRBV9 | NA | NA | TGTGCCAGCAGCGTAGAGGGTCTACTCACAGATACGCAGTATTTT | CASSVEGLLTDTQYF
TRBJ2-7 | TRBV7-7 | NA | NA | TGTGCTAGCAGCTTAGCGCAGGACGACGAGCAGTACTTC | CASSLAQDDEQYF
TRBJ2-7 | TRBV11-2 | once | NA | TGTGCCAGCAGCTTCGGCCGGTCCTACGAGCAGTACTTC | CASSFGRSYEQYF
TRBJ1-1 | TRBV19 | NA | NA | TGTGCCAGTGGAGAAGACACTGAAGCTTTCTTT | CASGEDTEAFF
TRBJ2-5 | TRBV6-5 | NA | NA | TGTGCTAGCAGTGACGGGGTCAGAGAAGAGACCCAGTACTTC | CASSDGVREETQYF
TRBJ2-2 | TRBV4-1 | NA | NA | TGCGCCAGCAGCCAAGATCCTCCGGACACCGGGGAGCTGTTTTTT | CASSQDPPDTGELFF
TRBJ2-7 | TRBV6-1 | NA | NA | TGTGCCAGCAGTGTATGGGACAAGAATTACGAGCAGTACTTC | CASSVWDKNYEQYF
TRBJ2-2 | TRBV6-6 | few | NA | TGTGCCAGCGGCCTGACGTTGGCCGGGGAGCTGTTTTTT | CASGLTLAGELFF
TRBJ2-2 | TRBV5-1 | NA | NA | TGCGCCAGCAGCTTTAAACAGGCCGAGGCCGGGGAGCTGTTTTTT | CASSFKQAEAGELFF
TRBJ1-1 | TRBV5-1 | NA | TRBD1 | TGCGCCAGCAGCTTGGAAGGGACAGCTATGAACACTGAAGCTTTCTTT | CASSLEGTAMNTEAFF
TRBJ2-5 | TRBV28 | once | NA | TGTGCCAGCAGTTCCGGAGGTGGCGGAAAAGAGACCCAGTACTTC | CASSSGGGGKETQYF
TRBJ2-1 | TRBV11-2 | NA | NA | TGTGCCAGCAGCTTAGAGACAAATCCCTCCTACAATGAGCAGTTCTTC | CASSLETNPSYNEQFF
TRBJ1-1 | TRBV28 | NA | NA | TGTGCCATTACCCCGGGGGCCTCCCGGATACCTGAAGCTTTCTTT | CAITPGASRIPEAFF
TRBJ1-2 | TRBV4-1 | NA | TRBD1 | TGCGCCAGCAGCCCCCTGGTACAGGGGGTAAATGGCTACACCTTC | CASSPLVQGVNGYTF
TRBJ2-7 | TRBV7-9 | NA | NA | TGTGCCAGCAGCTCGCCGGACCTCATACGAGGGGAGCAGTACTTC | CASSSPDLIRGEQYF
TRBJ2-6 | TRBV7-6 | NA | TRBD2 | TGTGCCAGCAGCTTAGAGGCTAGCGGGGGCTCTGGGGCCAACGTCCTGACTTTC | CASSLEASGGSGANVLTF
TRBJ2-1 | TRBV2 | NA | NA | TGTGCCAGCAGTCGTAGCTTGAGCTCCTACAATGAGCAGTTCTTC | CASSRSLSSYNEQFF
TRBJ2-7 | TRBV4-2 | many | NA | TGTGCCAGCAGCCAATCCTTTGTGGGGGACTACGAGCAGTACTTC | CASSQSFVGDYEQYF
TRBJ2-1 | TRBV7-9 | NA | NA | TGTGCCAGCAGCCAGGCAACCGAGATTTACAATGAGCAGTTCTTC | CASSQATEIYNEQFF
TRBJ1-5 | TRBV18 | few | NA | TGTGCCAGCTCACCATCCCAGGGCAATCAGCCCCAGCATTTT | CASSPSQGNQPQHF
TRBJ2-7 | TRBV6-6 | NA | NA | TGTGCCAGCAGTTACTCGATAGGGGGATTCGAGCAGTACTTC | CASSYSIGGFEQYF
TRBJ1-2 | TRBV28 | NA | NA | TGTGCCAGCAGTTCCACTACAGTTGCCTACACCTTC | CASSSTTVAYTF
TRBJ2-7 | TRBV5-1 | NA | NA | TGCGCCAGCAGAGTGGGTCAGAATGAGCAGTACTTC | CASRVGQNEQYF
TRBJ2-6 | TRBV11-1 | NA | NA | TGTGCCAGCAGCCTTCTTGGGAGCTCTGGGGCCAACGTCCTGACTTTC | CASSLLGSSGANVLTF
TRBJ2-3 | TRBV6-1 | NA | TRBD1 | TGTGCCAGCAGTGCTTTCGACAGGGCCCGCACAGATACGCAGTATTTT | CASSAFDRARTDTQYF
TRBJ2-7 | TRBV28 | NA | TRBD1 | TGTGCCAGCAGGCCACGGGACAGGGTAACCTACGAGCAGTACTTC | CASRPRDRVTYEQYF
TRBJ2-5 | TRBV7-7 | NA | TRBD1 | TGTGCTAGCAGCGACGGGACAGGGGTTAGAGAGACCCAGTACTTC | CASSDGTGVRETQYF
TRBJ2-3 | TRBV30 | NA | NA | TGTGCCTGGAGCATCCGACTATCCTCTGGAGATACGCAGTATTTT | CAWSIRLSSGDTQYF
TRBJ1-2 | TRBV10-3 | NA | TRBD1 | TGTGCCATCACGGAGGGGGCGAACTATGGCTACACCTTC | CAITEGANYGYTF
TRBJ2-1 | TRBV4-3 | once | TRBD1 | TGCGCCAGCAGCCAAAGGGGGCAGAGGTACAATGAGCAGTTCTTC | CASSQRGQRYNEQFF
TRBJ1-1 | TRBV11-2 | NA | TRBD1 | TGTGCCAGCAGCCAGAGAGGACAGGGGGCTGAAGCTTTCTTT | CASSQRGQGAEAFF